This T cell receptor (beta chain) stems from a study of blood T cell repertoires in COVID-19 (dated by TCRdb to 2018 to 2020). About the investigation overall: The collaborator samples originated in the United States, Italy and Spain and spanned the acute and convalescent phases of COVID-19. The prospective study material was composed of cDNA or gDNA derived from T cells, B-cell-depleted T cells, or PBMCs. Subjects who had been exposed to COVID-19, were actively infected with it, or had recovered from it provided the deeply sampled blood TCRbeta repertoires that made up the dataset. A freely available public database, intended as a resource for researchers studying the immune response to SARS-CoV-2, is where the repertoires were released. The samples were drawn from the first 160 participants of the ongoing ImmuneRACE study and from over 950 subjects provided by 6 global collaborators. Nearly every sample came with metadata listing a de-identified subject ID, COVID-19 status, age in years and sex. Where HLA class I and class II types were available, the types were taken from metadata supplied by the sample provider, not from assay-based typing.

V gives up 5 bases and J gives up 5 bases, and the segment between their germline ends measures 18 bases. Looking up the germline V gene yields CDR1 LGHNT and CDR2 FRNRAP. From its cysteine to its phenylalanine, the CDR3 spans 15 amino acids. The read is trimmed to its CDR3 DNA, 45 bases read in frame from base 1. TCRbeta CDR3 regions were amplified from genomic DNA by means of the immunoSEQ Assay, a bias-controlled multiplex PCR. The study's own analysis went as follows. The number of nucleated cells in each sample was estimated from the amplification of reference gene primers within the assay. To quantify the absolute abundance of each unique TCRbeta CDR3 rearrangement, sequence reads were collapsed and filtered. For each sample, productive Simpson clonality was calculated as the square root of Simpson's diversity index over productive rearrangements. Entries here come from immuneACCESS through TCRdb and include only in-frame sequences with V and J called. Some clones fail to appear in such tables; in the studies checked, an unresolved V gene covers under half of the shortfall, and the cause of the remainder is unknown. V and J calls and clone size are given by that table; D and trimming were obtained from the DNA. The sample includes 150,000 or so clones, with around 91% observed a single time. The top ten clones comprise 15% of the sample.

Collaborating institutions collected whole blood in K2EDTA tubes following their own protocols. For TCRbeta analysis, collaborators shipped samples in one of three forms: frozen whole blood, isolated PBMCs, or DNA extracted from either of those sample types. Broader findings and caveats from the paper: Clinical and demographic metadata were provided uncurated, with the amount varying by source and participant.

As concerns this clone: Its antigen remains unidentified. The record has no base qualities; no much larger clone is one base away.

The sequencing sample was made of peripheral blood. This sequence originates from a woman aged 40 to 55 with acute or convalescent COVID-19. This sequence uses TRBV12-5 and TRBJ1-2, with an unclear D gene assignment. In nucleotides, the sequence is TGTGCTAGTGGTCTACTGAGATTTAATCGTTATGGCTACACCTTC. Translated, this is CASGLLRFNRYGYTF.